Given below is one T cell receptor beta chain in context. These data are taken from a study of blood T cell repertoires in COVID-19. Profiling relied on immunoSEQ multiplex PCR, and the TCRdb table lists in-frame clones only, not all of them. The sample lists more than 250,000 clones, roughly four fifths occurring once. Deletions cut 2 bases from V and 1 base from J, with 11 bases between. Germline loops: CDR1 SGHAT, CDR2 FQNNGV. The CDR3 is 15 residues long. The chain recombines TRBV11-2 with TRBJ1-1; D not certain. The source of this sequence is a man aged 35-49 years who had been exposed to COVID-19. Sequenced input: PBMCs or T cells enriched from blood (not recorded which). The CDR3 DNA is TGTGCCAGCAGCTTAAGCCTTTCCCCGAACACTGAAGCTTTCTTT. Encoded protein: CASSLSLSPNTEAFF.